Sequencing of this TCR beta chain was carried out in a study of blood T cell repertoires in COVID-19. The wider study: PBMCs, B-cell-depleted T cells, or T cells were the source of the cDNA or gDNA that made up the material.

This CDR3 is built from 16 residues. The germline gives CDR1 SGHVS, CDR2 FQNEAQ. J lost 2 bases, V lost 5 bases, and 6 bases had no gene match. TCRdb keeps only in-frame clones here, not all; method: immunoSEQ multiplex PCR. This sample yields more than 35,000 clones, of which around 86% are seen a single time; around 40% belongs to the top ten. The TCR sequence derives from a woman of 80 years or more with acute or convalescent COVID-19. The sample consisted of peripheral blood. The J gene is TRBJ2-3, the V gene TRBV7-8; 11 bases agree with TRBD2. The CDR3 sequence is CASSPRLAGPTDTQYF. The CDR3 DNA reads as TGTGCCAGCAGCCCCCGACTAGCGGGACCCACAGATACGCAGTATTTT. The complete variable domain, with remaining parts taken from reference TRBV7-8 and TRBJ2-3, reads GAGVSQSPRYKVAKRGQDVALRCDPISGHVSLFWYQQALGQGPEFLTYFQNEAQLDKSGLPSDRFFAERPEGSVSTLKIQRTQQEDSAVYLCASSPRLAGPTDTQYFGPGTRLTVL.